This TCR beta chain emerged from a study of blood T cell repertoires in COVID-19. CDR1 and CDR2 from the germline V gene are LGHNA and YSLEER. V gave up 6 bases and J gave up 1 base; unmatched junction bases: 0. The CDR3 is made up of 13 amino acids. The data were produced by immunoSEQ multiplex PCR, yet TCRdb's version contains in-frame clones alone and is incomplete. The sample holds 70,000 to 80,000 clones, 75% to 90% seen once. The genes are TRBV4-3 and TRBJ2-3; 8 positions match TRBD2. Sequencing used peripheral blood. This TCR derives from a woman older than 75 with active or convalescent COVID-19. The CDR3 coding sequence is TGCGCCAGCAGAGCGGGGGGCACAGATACGCAGTATTTT. Translating gives CASRAGGTDTQYF.